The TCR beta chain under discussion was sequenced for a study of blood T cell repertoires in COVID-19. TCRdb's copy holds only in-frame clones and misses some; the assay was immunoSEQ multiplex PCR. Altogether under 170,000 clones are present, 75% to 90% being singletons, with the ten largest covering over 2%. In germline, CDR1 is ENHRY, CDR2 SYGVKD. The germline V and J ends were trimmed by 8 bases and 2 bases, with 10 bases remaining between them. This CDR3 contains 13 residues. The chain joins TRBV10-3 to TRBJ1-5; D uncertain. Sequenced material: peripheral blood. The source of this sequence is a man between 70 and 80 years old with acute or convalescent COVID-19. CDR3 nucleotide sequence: TGTGCCATCGGAGGCAGTGGCAATCAGCCCCAGCATTTT. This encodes CAIGGSGNQPQHF.